This TCR beta chain comes out of a study of graft-versus-host responses after intestinal transplantation (dated by TCRdb to the early 2020s). Regarding the study in general: Multivisceral, liver-intestinal, or isolated intestinal transplants were received by the recipients. Every recipient was given anti-thymocyte globulin induction, followed by around three years of maintenance tacrolimus and steroids. After intestinal transplantation, graft-versus-host and host-versus-graft alloreactive T cell clones in the graft, circulation and bone marrow were tracked using bulk TCR-beta CDR3 sequencing. Alloreactive clones were identified by sequencing pre-transplant mixed lymphocyte reaction products and comparing these products with unstimulated pre-transplant donor and recipient T cells. The cohort enrolled roughly 25 intestinal transplant recipients including one retransplant, and a few patients lacking pretransplant specimens were excluded. Donor T cell macrochimerism was defined as a peak of at least 4% donor T cells among recipient peripheral blood mononuclear cells. Rather than going through the commercial service, samples from a few later patients were sequenced in-house on an Illumina MiSeq and processed with MiXCR. Summary of the overall study and its limitations: In patients with donor T cell macrochimerism, the allografts had high GvH to HvG T cell clonal ratios. The relatively low number and heterogeneity of intestinal transplant patients limited the conclusions. GvH clones were detected in recipient bone marrow, and some appeared earlier in ileal mucosa or blood, consistent with an intestinal mucosal origin. Early after transplant, peak levels of circulating GvH clones were associated with declines in HvG clones.

V loses 6 bases, J loses 6 bases, and the germline ends lie 15 bases apart. CDR1 LNHDA and CDR2 SQIVND were looked up in the germline V gene (reference sequence). Including the terminal cysteine and phenylalanine, the CDR3 comprises 14 residues. Only the CDR3 DNA stays, 42 bases, in frame from base 1. Notes on this clone: Base qualities are not at hand, and no much larger clone is one base apart.

Libraries were made using the immunoSEQ multiplex PCR assay. For most patients, genomic DNA was isolated with the Qiagen DNeasy Blood and Tissue Kit and shipped frozen to Adaptive Biotechnologies for TCR sequencing. High-throughput TCR-beta CDR3 sequencing of genomic DNA from most patients was performed by Adaptive Biotechnologies. Concerning the study's data processing: Adaptive's ImmunoSEQ software was the source of the TCR sequencing data for 15 to 20 patients, while a few other patients were processed with MiXCR and VDJtools. To correct CD4 versus CD8 sorting errors, sequences present in both subsets at a frequency ratio below 5:1 were removed. CDR3 nucleotide sequences shared by donor and recipient were removed because the origin of these sequences could not be assigned. At least 2-fold expansion over unstimulated cells and a minimum CFSE-low frequency of 0.002% (template counts) or 0.001% (read counts) were required for clones to be classified as alloreactive. Clones detected in sequenced pre-transplant spleen, lymph node, or MLR CFSE-low populations of the donor or recipient were defined as mappable. The cumulative frequency of alloreactive clones was calculated as a percentage of all sequences, weighted by copy number. This immuneACCESS table, as held by TCRdb, lists in-frame sequences with V and J called but not all clones. Of the missing ones, under half trace to an unresolved V gene in checked studies; the others have no known cause. V, J and clone size reflect that table, while D and trimming were determined from the DNA. Recorded for this sample are 13,000 to 15,000 clones; roughly a third of them occurred a single time. The ten largest clonotypes hold more than 5.5% of the sample.

The sample's time point label is to be understood as: cells obtained before transplantation from donor or recipient. In the mixed lymphocyte reactions, roughly 200,000 CFSE-labeled pre-transplant responders were plated with roughly 200,000 irradiated violet-dye-labeled stimulators and cultured for approximately 6 days. After the mixed lymphocyte reaction, proliferating CD3+CD4+CFSE-low and CD3+CD8+CFSE-low responder cells were FACS-sorted on a BD Influx sorter. The receptor chain draws on TRBV19 and TRBJ1-5; TRBD1 could be the D gene, as 5 bases match. Sequenced material: alloreactive CD4+ T cells from a mixed lymphocyte reaction culture, taken before intestinal transplant. This specimen's cell subset or site label, interpreted: CFSE-low proliferating T cells sorted from roughly 6-day pre-transplant mixed lymphocyte reaction (GvH or HvG direction). The clonotype comes from a human patient who received an intestinal transplant. The nucleotide sequence reads TGTGCCAGTAGCTCCCTAGGGACTGCTCAGCCCCAGCATTTT. Its coded protein is CASSSLGTAQPQHF. Full variable domain (CDR3 extended with the reference TRBV19 and TRBJ1-5 proteins): DGGITQSPKYLFRKEGQNVTLSCEQNLNHDAMYWYRQDPGQGLRLIYYSQIVNDFQKGDIAEGYSVSREKKESFPLTVTSAQKNPTAFYLCASSSLGTAQPQHFGDGTRLSIL.